This T cell receptor beta chain appears in the sequencing data of a study of blood T cell repertoires in COVID-19. Study-wide background: The United States, Italy and Spain supplied acute and convalescent COVID-19 samples. PBMCs, B-cell-depleted T cells, or T cells were the source of the cDNA or gDNA that made up the material.

Here immunoSEQ multiplex PCR was the method, and the copy in TCRdb shows in-frame clones only, minus some. Seen here are about 89,000 clones, 81% observed once, and the top ten hold approximately 11%. The ends lost 3 bases at V and 5 bases at J; junction bases unmatched: 10. Germline V gene data show CDR1 as MGHDK and CDR2 as SYGVNS. The CDR3 consists of 17 residues. This chain joins TRBV25-1 and TRBJ2-2; 9 nucleotides align to TRBD2. Input material: peripheral blood. The source of this sequence is a woman older than 75 with acute or convalescent COVID-19. CDR3 DNA: TGTGCCAGCAGTGAGGGTGGCGGGGGGGCCAATACCGGGGAGCTGTTTTTT. Its translation is CASSEGGGGANTGELFF.